Below, 19 T cell receptor beta chains from the same sample are listed, as sequenced in a study of beta chain features in type 1 diabetes. Notes on the study in general: TCRB CDR3s were moderately but significantly shorter in Type 1 diabetes patients in all four CD4+ subsets.

The antigens for these receptors are not known. TCRB transcripts that were expressed got sequenced, as all of the isolated RNA had been reverse transcribed. Only in-frame clones appear in the TCRdb table, and some are missing; sequencing was by immunoSEQ multiplex PCR. The sample has roughly 260,000 clones; 11% are singletons. The sequenced sample consisted of naive CD4+ T cells from blood. The receptors come from a man aged 30-40 years with type 1 diabetes.

A few counts support this clone. The chain has TRBV10-3 and TRBJ1-4; 7 nucleotides line up with TRBD1. Germline V gene data show CDR1 as ENHRY and CDR2 as SYGVKD. V trimming: 5 bases; J trimming: 7 bases; junction bases outside the gene matches: 7. This CDR3 is 14 amino acids long. CDR3 nucleotide sequence: TGTGCCATCAGTTTCAGTCAGGGGGGTGAAAAACTGTTTTTT. The encoded protein is CAISFSQGGEKLFF.

This clone has a handful of counts. V gene TRBV11-2 combines with J gene TRBJ2-5; D is uncertain. Trimming stripped 1 base from V and 5 bases from J, with 8 bases between. CDR1 is SGHAT, CDR2 FQNNGV, per germline. The CDR3 covers 13 residues. Written as DNA, the CDR3 is TGTGCCAGCAGCTTAGTCCCCCCGGAGACCCAGTACTTC. This encodes CASSLVPPETQYF. The whole variable domain, remainder taken from reference TRBV11-2 and TRBJ2-5, is EAGVAQSPRYKIIEKRQSVAFWCNPISGHATLYWYQQILGQGPKLLIQFQNNGVVDDSQLPKDRFSAERLKGVDSTLKIQPAKLEDSAVYLCASSLVPPETQYFGPGTRLLVL.

This clone was found a few times. J is TRBJ1-5 and V is TRBV7-2; D is perhaps TRBD1 (5 bases). Germline V gene data show CDR1 as SGHTA and CDR2 as FQGNSA. Trimming left V 5 bases short and J 2 bases short, with 13 bases between. The CDR3 consists of 15 residues. CDR3 in amino acids: CASSVTVLRNQPQHF. The CDR3 nucleotides read TGTGCCAGCAGCGTGACAGTTCTCCGCAATCAGCCCCAGCATTTT.

A few counts support this clone. The chain joins TRBV4-3 to TRBJ2-2, with D unresolved. CDR1 LGHNA and CDR2 YSLEER come from the germline V gene. V lost 0 bases, J lost 1 base, and 6 bases lay in between. The CDR3 has 15 residues. The CDR3 spells CASSQEAQNTGELFF. DNA of the CDR3: TGCGCCAGCAGCCAAGAGGCACAGAACACCGGGGAGCTGTTTTTT.

The rearrangement joins TRBV5-6 to TRBJ2-5; 8 nucleotides line up with TRBD2. The CDR3 runs 13 residues. With V trimmed by 0 bases and J by 8 bases, 3 bases remained unmatched. In germline, CDR1 is SGHDT, CDR2 YYEEEE. The chain's CDR3 is CASSLGTSRTQYF. The CDR3 DNA reads TGTGCCAGCAGCTTGGGGACTAGCCGAACCCAGTACTTC.

This sequence joins TRBV4-3 and TRBJ2-3; TRBD2 aligns across 9 bases. V trimming: 1 base; J trimming: 3 bases; junction bases outside the gene matches: 2. The CDR3 covers 15 residues. Germline V lookup: CDR1 LGHNA, CDR2 YSLEER. The CDR3 loop reads CASSQGLAGTDTQYF. CDR3 bases: TGCGCCAGCAGCCAAGGGCTAGCGGGAACAGATACGCAGTATTTT.

There are a few counts of this clone. This chain uses TRBV2 with TRBJ1-2; unclear D gene. CDR1 and CDR2 from the germline V gene are SNHLY and FYNNEI. V was cut by 3 bases and J by 4 bases, with 9 bases left in between. This CDR3 is 13 amino acids long. DNA of the CDR3: TGTGCCAGCAGTGACGGGAGAGGCTATGGCTACACCTTC. This codes for CASSDGRGYGYTF. The variable domain in full, completed from reference TRBV2 and TRBJ1-2, reads EPEVTQTPSHQVTQMGQEVILRCVPISNHLYFYWYRQILGQKVEFLVSFYNNEISEKSEIFDDQFSVERPDGSNFTLKIRSTKLEDSAMYFCASSDGRGYGYTFGSGTRLTVV.

This clone was picked up a small number of times. The chain recombines TRBV9 with TRBJ2-1; D is perhaps TRBD1 (6 bases). The ends were cut back, 4 bases at V and 4 bases at J, with 12 bases in the middle. The CDR3 length is 14 residues. Germline CDR1 SGDLS, CDR2 YYNGEE. The CDR3 loop reads CASSRYTGYNEQFF. DNA of the CDR3: TGTGCCAGCAGCCGCTATACAGGGTACAATGAGCAGTTCTTC.

The gene calls are TRBV29-1 and TRBJ2-7, with 7 bases matching TRBD1. CDR3 length: 16 amino acids. The ends lost 0 bases at V and 1 base at J; junction bases unmatched: 9. Looked up from germline, CDR1 is SQVTM and CDR2 is ANQGSEA. CDR3: CSVEDPRQGSSYEQYF. In DNA form, the CDR3 reads TGCAGCGTTGAAGATCCGAGACAGGGCTCGTCCTACGAGCAGTACTTC.

With respect to this clone: The sample holds other DNA sequences that translate to the same CDR3. The rearrangement joins TRBV5-1 to TRBJ2-7, with 10 bases fitting TRBD1. The CDR3 consists of 14 residues. Germline CDR1 and CDR2: SGHRS and YFSETQ. Trimming at V came to 0 bases and at J to 4 bases, leaving 1 base not matched to a gene. The CDR3: CASSLGDRGYEQYF. In DNA, the CDR3 is TGCGCCAGCAGCTTGGGGGACAGGGGATACGAGCAGTACTTC.

This clone was observed a handful of times. The chain carries TRBV7-8 and TRBJ2-2, with 11 bases that match TRBD1. The CDR3 sequence is 16 residues long. J was trimmed by 6 bases and V by 5 bases; bases with no gene match: 8. CDR1 is SGHVS and CDR2 is FQNEAQ in the germline V gene. The CDR3, as DNA: TGTGCCAGCAGCCTCCGGGACAGGGGGGGTTCCGGGGAGCTGTTTTTT. This encodes CASSLRDRGGSGELFF.

Regarding this clone: One end of the junction does not line up with germline, which may come from a read error. This CDR3 is also generated by other DNA sequences in the sample. This chain joins TRBV6-5 and TRBJ2-7; 9 nucleotides line up with TRBD1. This CDR3 comprises 15 residues. Germline-derived CDR1 and CDR2 are MNHEY and SVGAGI. CDR3 DNA: TGTGCCAGCAGCTACTCCGGGACAGGGTCCTACGAGCAGTACTTC. This codes for CASSYSGTGSYEQYF.

V and J are TRBV10-3 and TRBJ2-1; 14 nucleotides agree with TRBD2. This CDR3 comprises 12 residues. Unmatched junction bases numbered 3, after V lost 11 bases and J lost 9 bases. Per the germline V gene, CDR1 is ENHRY and CDR2 is SYGVKD. The CDR3 region is CASGLAGGEQFF. The CDR3 nucleotides read TGTGCCTCTGGACTAGCGGGGGGTGAGCAGTTCTTC.

J is TRBJ2-5 and V is TRBV19; no clear D gene. The V end was cut by 5 bases, the J end by 1 base, with 8 bases between. Per germline, CDR1 LNHDA and CDR2 SQIVND (reference sequence). The CDR3 is 13 residues long. The DNA for the CDR3 is TGTGCCAGTAGTCGACAACCCCAAGAGACCCAGTACTTC. It codes for CASSRQPQETQYF. Complete variable domain (other parts from reference TRBV19 and TRBJ2-5): DGGITQSPKYLFRKEGQNVTLSCEQNLNHDAMYWYRQDPGQGLRLIYYSQIVNDFQKGDIAEGYSVSREKKESFPLTVTSAQKNPTAFYLCASSRQPQETQYFGPGTRLLVL.

This clone was seen many times. This chain uses TRBV7-9 with TRBJ2-7; D is unresolved. The V end lost 4 bases, the J end lost 2 bases, and 3 bases lay between the germline ends. The CDR3 is made up of 11 amino acids. Germline V gives CDR1 SEHNR, CDR2 FQNEAQ (reference sequence). CDR3 bases: TGTGCCAGCAGCTCGGCCTACGAGCAGTACTTC. Protein: CASSSAYEQYF.

The chain employs TRBV7-2 and TRBJ2-7; 7 bases are shared with TRBD2. V was clipped by 7 bases and J by 0 bases; unmatched bases: 9. From germline, CDR1 is SGHTA and CDR2 FQGNSA. The CDR3 runs to 15 residues. The CDR3 DNA follows: TGTGCCAGCAAACCCGGGGAGCGGGGCTCCTACGAGCAGTACTTC. This codes for CASKPGERGSYEQYF.

This clone was found a few times. The chain is built from TRBV25-1 and TRBJ1-4, with 7 bases fitting TRBD1. Germline V gives CDR1 MGHDK, CDR2 SYGVNS. The CDR3 spans 14 residues. The V and J ends lost 6 bases and 6 bases, in that order; junction bases with no gene match: 7. As DNA, the CDR3 is TGTGCCAGCAGCGGGACAGTCAAGCATGAAAAACTGTTTTTT. Residues: CASSGTVKHEKLFF.

The chain couples TRBV4-1 to TRBJ2-5, with a possible D match to TRBD1 (6 bases). Per the germline V gene, CDR1 is MGHRA and CDR2 is YSYEKL. V lost 2 bases, J lost 7 bases, and 20 bases lay in between. The CDR3 is 16 residues long. The DNA for the CDR3 is TGCGCCAGCAGCCAATTTAGGAAGGGGGTGGGGCTGACCCAGTACTTC. As protein: CASSQFRKGVGLTQYF.

This clone was counted between two and nine times. The chain carries TRBV5-6 and TRBJ2-6; unclear D gene. Germline values: CDR1 SGHDT, CDR2 YYEEEE. The CDR3 is 13 residues long. Trimming took off 3 bases at V and 3 bases at J, with 4 bases between the two ends. The CDR3 protein is CASSSLGANVLTF. CDR3 DNA: TGTGCCAGCAGCTCCCTTGGGGCCAACGTCCTGACTTTC.